This T cell receptor beta chain originates from a study of blood T cell repertoires in COVID-19. The length of the CDR3 is 14 residues. Germline CDR1 is SGHTA and CDR2 is FQGNSA. With V trimmed by 8 bases and J by 0 bases, 7 bases remained unmatched. Residents of about two dozen US areas, aged about 18 to 100 years, made up the participants. Membership in each cohort depended on participant-reported clinical history. Method: immunoSEQ multiplex PCR; TCRdb's copy keeps in-frame clones and lacks some. The sample has approximately 200,000 clones, roughly 83% seen once. The rearrangement joins TRBV7-2 to TRBJ2-7, with TRBD2 matching 7 bases. The clonotype was recovered from a woman aged 35 to 49 with acute COVID-19. The sequencing sample was made of PBMCs or T cells enriched from blood (not recorded which). The CDR3 region is CASGRGGSSYEQYF. The CDR3 DNA reads as TGTGCCAGCGGGAGGGGCGGCAGCTCCTACGAGCAGTACTTC.